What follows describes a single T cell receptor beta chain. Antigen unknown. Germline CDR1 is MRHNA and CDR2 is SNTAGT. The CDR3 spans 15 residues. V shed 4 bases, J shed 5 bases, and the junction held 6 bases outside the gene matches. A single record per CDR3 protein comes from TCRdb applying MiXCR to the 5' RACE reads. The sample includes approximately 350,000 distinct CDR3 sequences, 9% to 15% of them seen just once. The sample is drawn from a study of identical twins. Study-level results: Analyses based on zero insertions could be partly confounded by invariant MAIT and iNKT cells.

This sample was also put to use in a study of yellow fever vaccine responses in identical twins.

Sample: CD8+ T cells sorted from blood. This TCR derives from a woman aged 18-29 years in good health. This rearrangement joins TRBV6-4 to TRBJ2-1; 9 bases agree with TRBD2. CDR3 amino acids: CASSVAGEGNNEQFF. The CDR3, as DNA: TGTGCCAGCAGTGTAGCGGGAGAGGGAAACAATGAGCAGTTCTTC.